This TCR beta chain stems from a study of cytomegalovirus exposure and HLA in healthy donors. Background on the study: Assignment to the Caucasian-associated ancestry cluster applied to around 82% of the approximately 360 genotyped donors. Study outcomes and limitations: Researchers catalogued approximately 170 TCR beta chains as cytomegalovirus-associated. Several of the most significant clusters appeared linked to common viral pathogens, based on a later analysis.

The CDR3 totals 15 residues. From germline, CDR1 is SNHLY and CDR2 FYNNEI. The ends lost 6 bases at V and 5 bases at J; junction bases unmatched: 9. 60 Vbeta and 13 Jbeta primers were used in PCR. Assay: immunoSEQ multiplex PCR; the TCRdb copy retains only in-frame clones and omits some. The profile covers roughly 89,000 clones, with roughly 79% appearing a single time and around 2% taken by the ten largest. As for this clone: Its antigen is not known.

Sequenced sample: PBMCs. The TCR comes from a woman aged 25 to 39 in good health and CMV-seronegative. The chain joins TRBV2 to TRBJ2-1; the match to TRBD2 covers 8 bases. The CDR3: CASSQREWVHNEQFF. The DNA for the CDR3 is TGTGCCAGCAGCCAGCGGGAGTGGGTCCACAATGAGCAGTTCTTC.